This record covers a single T cell receptor (beta chain). The antigen it binds to is not known. It has no much larger one-base neighbor in the sample; base qualities were not kept. This record belongs to a study of Graves' ophthalmopathy and Graves' hyperthyroidism (dated by TCRdb to 2016 to 2019). Broadly, across the study: Stable hyperthyroidism was defined as no progression to ophthalmopathy within 18 months of follow-up. In total, some 140 blood samples were TCR-sequenced: under 45 ophthalmopathy, some 72 hyperthyroidism and approximately 17 hyperthyroidism-to-ophthalmopathy patients. The study used TCR beta repertoire signatures to distinguish Graves' ophthalmopathy from Graves' hyperthyroidism and to predict progression to ophthalmopathy. To explore V-J signatures distinguishing ophthalmopathy from hyperthyroidism, a discovery set of approximately 100 patients (roughly 45 ophthalmopathy, roughly 60 stable hyperthyroidism) was enrolled. T-cell repertoires of thyroid tissue and blood were compared in over 5 hyperthyroidism patients. The independent validation cohort included 20 or so hyperthyroidism patients plus 17 patients who later progressed from hyperthyroidism to ophthalmopathy. Once sampling was done, hyperthyroidism patients were given methimazole at a starting dose of 30 mg daily, while ophthalmopathy patients were given high-dose intravenous methylprednisolone.

Cut back by 4 bases and 8 bases, the V and J ends lie 11 bases apart. The CDR3, cysteine through phenylalanine, is 12 amino acids long. CDR3 DNA only is kept here, 36 bases in frame from base 1. CDR1 and CDR2 (SGHTA, FQGTGA) derive from the germline V gene. The hyperthyroidism patients were 18 to 65 years old and newly diagnosed, with a disease duration of less than 2 months. Anyone with other autoimmune diseases, uncontrolled infections, pregnancy or lactation was excluded from the study. Diagnosis relied on clinical symptoms, serum thyroxine, TRAb, thyroid ultrasound and orbital computed tomography. Trizol reagent was used to extract the total RNA, and its quality was then checked on an Agilent 2100 Bioanalyzer. TCR beta CDR3 regions were amplified from RNA transcripts for repertoire sequencing. HTBI primers and the Qiagen OneStep RT-PCR kit were used in a first-round RT-PCR, which was followed by a second-round multiplex PCR, size selection and purification. The libraries underwent paired-end sequencing with 100 bp reads on an Illumina HiSeq2000. Turning to the authors' computational methods: SOAPnuke was used to process the reads, throwing out any read that had adapters, had uncalled bases, had a mean Phred below 15, or lacked an exact constant-primer or identifier match. COPE v1.2.5 was used to merge the high-quality paired reads. Unique nucleotide sequences were defined as clonotypes and aligned to IMGT TRB V, D and J references using MiTCR v1.1. The analysis was limited to V-J combinations with a frequency above 0.0001, which together covered 99.2% of repertoires. A TCR clonal expansion and chaos score per V-J combination was defined as the ratio of F50 clonal expansion to chaos observed in the TCRdist matrix. Welch's t-statistics and random forest were used to reduce features to about 14 V-J combinations, which were fed into a naive Bayes classifier. The similarity between thyroid and blood repertoires was quantified using the Morisita-Horn index. Starting from the raw public reads, TCRdb applied fastp trimming at Q25, assembled clones with MiXCR and retained in-frame beta chains. For every CDR3 protein sequence, its rows merge into one entry that carries the most common genes and DNA. The V and J calls come from TCRdb's annotation, not from the publication. A total of 560,000 or so distinct CDR3 sequences appear in this sample, less than 45% of them only once. The ten most abundant clones make up roughly 4% of the sample.

Paper-wide results and their limitations: In validation, the model predicted ophthalmopathy progression with less than 71% sensitivity and around 72% specificity; about a dozen predicted patients were CT-confirmed with GO in a median of around 6.5 months. The 13-signature model separated ophthalmopathy from stable hyperthyroidism with approximately 90% sensitivity and 81% to 82% specificity in cross-validation, and 80%/75% in the test set. No statistical method was used to set the sample size in advance, and the investigators knew which group each participant was assigned to. Most expanded thyroid clonotypes with a frequency above 0.001 also appeared in blood, which suggests that blood repertoires may reflect the immune response in the thyroid.

The chain couples TRBV7-3 to TRBJ1-2; the D gene is perhaps TRBD1, on 5 matching bases. Sequenced: peripheral blood or thyroid tissue (not recorded which). This TCR derives from an adult man with Graves' hyperthyroidism. The CDR3 is CASSSHGGGYTF. The base sequence is TGTGCCAGCAGCTCGCACGGGGGAGGCTACACCTTC.